The next 7 T cell receptor beta chains were all read from a single sample in a study of neoadjuvant anti-PD-1 for oral cavity cancer. This sample's time point: after neoadjuvant nivolumab, at surgical resection. Profiling relied on immunoSEQ multiplex PCR, and the TCRdb table lists in-frame clones only, not all of them. The table records about 13,000 clones, about 64% of them present only once. The sequences come from PBMCs, collected after nivolumab (anti-PD-1) treatment. Receptor source: a person aged 35-79 years with oral cavity squamous cell carcinoma.

V is TRBV6-5 and J is TRBJ2-4; D might be TRBD2 (5 bases). V lost 6 bases and J lost 3, with 15 bases in between. Germline CDR1 is MNHEY and CDR2 is SVGAGI. This CDR3 spans 15 amino acids. In DNA, the CDR3 is TGTGCCAGCAGCCAAACCCGGGGAGTCAAAAACATTCAGTACTTC. This encodes CASSQTRGVKNIQYF.

Here the CDR3 reads CASSAGGILNTEAFF. In DNA, the CDR3 is TGTGCCAGCAGCGCCGGGGGAATCTTGAACACTGAAGCTTTCTTT. V usage is TRBV9 and J usage is TRBJ1-1; a weak D match, TRBD1 (5 bases). The CDR3 runs 15 residues. Germline V gene data show CDR1 as SGDLS and CDR2 as YYNGEE. The V gene lost 3 bases and the J gene lost 0 bases, with 12 bases spanning the gap. Together with reference TRBV9 and TRBJ1-1, the CDR3 gives the full variable domain: DSGVTQTPKHLITATGQRVTLRCSPRSGDLSVYWYQQSLDQGLQFLIQYYNGEERAKGNILERFSAQQFPDLHSELNLSSLELGDSALYFCASSAGGILNTEAFFGQGTRLTVV.

The V gene is TRBV19, the J gene TRBJ1-2, with D hard to call. Germline-derived CDR1 and CDR2 are LNHDA and SQIVND (reference sequence). This CDR3 spans 15 amino acids. Trimming took 5 bases from V and 8 from J, leaving 21 bases between them. The CDR3 protein is CASSPTPEYPAGYTF. The CDR3 DNA reads TGTGCCAGTAGTCCGACACCGGAGTACCCCGCCGGCTACACCTTC.

The CDR3 here is CASSYSFAQVGNIQYF. The CDR3, as DNA: TGTGCCAGCAGTTACTCGTTCGCTCAGGTCGGGAACATTCAGTACTTC. The rearrangement joins TRBV6-5 to TRBJ2-4; D gene ambiguous. Germline V lookup: CDR1 MNHEY, CDR2 SVGAGI. This CDR3 has 16 residues. The V end lost 0 bases, the J end lost 7 bases, and 16 bases lay between the germline ends.

This clone was recorded a few times. The chain links TRBV19 to TRBJ1-2, with TRBD1 as a possible D gene (6 bases). This CDR3 region has 13 residues. Germline V gene sequence: CDR1 LNHDA, CDR2 SQIVND (reference sequence). Trimming pared 3 bases from V and 8 bases from J, leaving 13 bases between. The CDR3 spells CASSITRGRGYTF. CDR3 DNA: TGTGCCAGTAGTATCACCAGGGGCCGCGGCTACACCTTC.

The chain links TRBV19 to TRBJ1-1, with TRBD1 matching 8 bases. The V gene's germline CDR1 is LNHDA and CDR2 SQIVND (reference sequence). The CDR3 spans 14 residues. The ends lost 3 bases at V and 4 bases at J; junction bases unmatched: 4. The CDR3 nucleotides read TGTGCCAGTAGTATCCCGGACAGGGCCACTGAAGCTTTCTTT. Protein sequence: CASSIPDRATEAFF.

V and J are TRBV5-6 and TRBJ2-1, with a tentative D call TRBD1 (6 bases). Germline CDR1 reads SGHDT; CDR2 reads YYEEEE. The CDR3 runs to 17 residues. Trimming removed 3 bases at V and 2 bases at J, with 18 bases between. The DNA of the CDR3 is TGTGCCAGCAGCTGGGTCCTGGAGACAGGAGCCTACAATGAGCAGTTCTTC. Translation: CASSWVLETGAYNEQFF. The variable domain in full, with the rest retrieved from reference TRBV5-6 and TRBJ2-1, is DAGVTQSPTHLIKTRGQQVTLRCSPKSGHDTVSWYQQALGQGPQFIFQYYEEEERQRGNFPDRFSGHQFPNYSSELNVNALLLGDSALYLCASSWVLETGAYNEQFFGPGTRLTVL.